These 19 T cell receptor beta chains share one sample of origin, sequenced in a study of CD8+CD57+ T cells in acquired aplastic anemia. TCR beta VDJ combinations and CDR3 sequences were profiled from genomic DNA. MiXCR, applied by TCRdb to the reads, yields one record per CDR3 protein. The sample comprises about 150,000 distinct CDR3 sequences, more than 45% of which are singletons, and 2.5% to 3.5% rests with the top ten. Patients who underwent sequencing had shown CD8+CD57+ cell expansion by flow cytometry. The specimen was sorted CD4+, CD8+, or CD8+CD57+ T cells (not recorded which) from PBMCs. The receptors originated from a human donor with aplastic anemia.

This clonotype was observed a few times. The chain joins TRBV28 to TRBJ1-6; 9 bases agree with TRBD1. Germline V gene sequence: CDR1 MDHEN, CDR2 SYDVKM. V shed 6 bases and J 9 bases; nucleotides not matched to a gene: 6. This CDR3 region has 14 residues. The CDR3 spells CASREDRGSSPLHF. The CDR3 region has the DNA TGTGCCAGCAGGGAGGACAGGGGCAGTTCACCCCTCCACTTT.

This clonotype has a handful of counts. The rearrangement uses TRBV5-1 and TRBJ2-3, with 9 bases lining up with TRBD2. The CDR3 extends over 17 amino acids. Germline V gene lookup returns CDR1 SGHRS and CDR2 YFSETQ. J gave up 0 bases and V 4 bases, and 9 bases lay outside the gene matches. CDR3 nucleotide sequence: TGCGCCAGCAGCGATCGGCTAGCGGGACTAAGCACAGATACGCAGTATTTT. Translating gives CASSDRLAGLSTDTQYF.

A remark on this clonotype: A junction end diverges from the germline sequence, so it may reflect a read error. J is TRBJ1-2 and V is TRBV2, with a tentative D call TRBD1 (5 bases). Germline V CDR1 and CDR2: SNHLY, FYNNEI. The CDR3 runs 13 residues. The CDR3 DNA is TGTGCCAGCAGTCATGACAGCAACTATGGCTGCACCTTC. Protein: CASSHDSNYGCTF. The full variable domain, in which reference TRBV2 and TRBJ1-2 provide the parts outside the CDR3, is EPEVTQTPSHQVTQMGQEVILRCVPISNHLYFYWYRQILGQKVEFLVSFYNNEISEKSEIFDDQFSVERPDGSNFTLKIRSTKLEDSAMYFCASSHDSNYGCTFGSGTRLTVV.

The chain has TRBV29-1 and TRBJ2-3; no definite D call. Germline assignment: CDR1 SQVTM and CDR2 ANQGSEA. This CDR3 contains 13 residues. V was trimmed by 3 bases and J by 1 base, leaving 8 bases between them. The CDR3 loop is CSVDRWGTDTQYF. DNA of the CDR3: TGCAGCGTTGACAGGTGGGGCACAGATACGCAGTATTTT.

CDR3 amino acids: CASSLPGTGPNSPLHF. The CDR3 nucleotides read TGTGCCAGCAGCCTCCCCGGGACAGGGCCGAATTCACCCCTCCACTTT. The chain carries TRBV11-1 and TRBJ1-6; TRBD1 agrees at 9 bases. J gave up 7 bases and V 5 bases, and 9 bases lay outside the gene matches. The germline V gene encodes CDR1 SGHAT and CDR2 FQDESV (reference sequence). This CDR3 region has 16 residues.

This chain connects TRBV19 to TRBJ1-1, with 9 positions matching TRBD1. CDR3 size: 18 residues. CDR1 and CDR2 from the germline V gene are LNHDA and SQIVND (reference sequence). The junction had 14 bases not matched to a gene; V was cut back by 6 bases and J by 0 bases. In DNA, the CDR3 is TGTGCCAGTAGAGAAACCGGGACAGGGATTCCCTTGAACACTGAAGCTTTCTTT. Residues: CASRETGTGIPLNTEAFF.

This clonotype was seen at least ten times. The rearrangement joins TRBV7-2 to TRBJ2-5; TRBD2 agrees at 11 bases. V lost 5 bases and J lost 2; bases outside the gene matches: 7. The germline V gene encodes CDR1 SGHTA and CDR2 FQGNSA. The CDR3 contains 16 residues. CDR3 residues: CASSTRLAGGQETQYF. The CDR3 DNA follows: TGTGCCAGCAGCACAAGGCTAGCGGGAGGTCAAGAGACCCAGTACTTC.

This clonotype was detected only a few times. The CDR3 region has the DNA TGTGCCAGCAGTGACCTAGCGGGGGGGCGGTACAATGAGCAGTTCTTC. Its translation is CASSDLAGGRYNEQFF. The chain employs TRBV6-4 and TRBJ2-1; TRBD2 matches 12 bases. The CDR3 extends over 16 amino acids. V trimming: 2 bases; J trimming: 4 bases; junction bases outside the gene matches: 3. Germline CDR1 and CDR2: MRHNA and SNTAGT.

This clonotype was recorded at least ten times. A read error may be the cause here, since a much bigger clone is one base away. CDR3 protein: CASSRGPAYEQYF. Written as DNA, the CDR3 is TGTGCCAGTAGTAGGGGACCCGCCTACGAGCAGTACTTC. V is TRBV19 and J is TRBJ2-7; D tentatively reads TRBD1 or TRBD2 (5 bases each). V lost 4 bases and J lost 2, with 9 bases in between. Germline V gene sequence: CDR1 LNHDA, CDR2 SQIVND (reference sequence). The CDR3 consists of 13 residues.

The chain has TRBV19 and TRBJ1-5; possible D gene TRBD1, 5 bases. CDR1 and CDR2 (germline): LNHDA, SQIVND (reference sequence). CDR3 size: 12 residues. Trimming pared 3 bases from V and 6 bases from J, leaving 6 bases between. CDR3 nucleotides: TGTGCCAGTAGTATGGGGGGTCAGCCCCAGCATTTT. Protein product: CASSMGGQPQHF.

The chain links TRBV20-1 to TRBJ2-1; 8 bases are shared with TRBD2. CDR1 and CDR2 from the germline V gene are DFQATT and SNEGSKA (reference sequence). The CDR3 is 13 amino acids. The CDR3 nucleotides are TGCAGCGTCAACGGGGGGGAGATTAATGAGCAGTTCTTC. As protein: CSVNGGEINEQFF.

The chain is built from TRBV15 and TRBJ2-7; D is undetermined. The CDR3 contains 13 residues. Germline values: CDR1 LNHNV, CDR2 YYDKDF (reference sequence). V lost 0 bases and J lost 3, with 6 bases in between. CDR3 DNA: TGTGCCACCAGCAGAGATAACAGCTACGAGCAGTACTTC. The encoded protein is CATSRDNSYEQYF.

The chain couples TRBV15 to TRBJ1-5; D might be TRBD1 (5 bases). Trimming pared 0 bases from V and 5 bases from J, leaving 11 bases between. Looked up from germline, CDR1 is LNHNV and CDR2 is YYDKDF (reference sequence). This CDR3 has 15 amino acids. The CDR3 DNA follows: TGTGCCACCAGCAGAGACCTGGGGCAGGATCAGCCCCAGCATTTT. Residues: CATSRDLGQDQPQHF.

The chain links TRBV10-1 to TRBJ2-7; no reliable D call. Per germline, CDR1 WNHNN and CDR2 SYGVQD (reference sequence). This CDR3 is 13 amino acids long. V lost 6 bases and J lost 5, with 14 bases in between. In DNA form, the CDR3 reads TGCGCCAGCAGCTCCACCCTTGGGGACGAGCAGTACTTC. It translates to CASSSTLGDEQYF.

The chain combines TRBV12-3 or TRBV12-4 with TRBJ2-3; D is unclear. The CDR3 totals 13 residues. Trimming shortened V by 6 bases and J by 11 bases, and 18 bases separated the two germline ends. The CDR3 DNA follows: TGTGCCAGCAGCCCGCCCCGGGCTCCCGTGCAGTATTTT. Translating it yields CASSPPRAPVQYF.

Notes on this clonotype: A read error may be the cause here, since a much bigger clone is one base away. The chain combines TRBV25-1 with TRBJ1-3; a weak D match, TRBD1 (6 bases). V lost 6 bases and J 9 bases, leaving 21 bases between the germline ends. The CDR3 is 15 residues long. The V gene's germline CDR1 is MGHDK and CDR2 SYGVNS. CDR3 sequence: CASSFPGGARSTIYF. DNA of the CDR3: TGTGCCAGCAGCTTCCCGGGGGGCGCGAGAAGCACCATATATTTT. The whole variable domain, remainder taken from reference TRBV25-1 and TRBJ1-3, is EADIYQTPRYLVIGTGKKITLECSQTMGHDKMYWYQQDPGMELHLIHYSYGVNSTEKGDLSSESTVSRIRTEHFPLTLESARPSHTSQYLCASSFPGGARSTIYFGEGSWLTVV.

This clonotype was counted between two and nine times. The gene calls are TRBV24-1 and TRBJ2-3; TRBD1 might be the D (6 bases). The V gene's germline CDR1 is KGHDR and CDR2 SFDVKD. The CDR3 contains 17 residues. The V and J ends lost 3 bases and 0 bases respectively, with 15 bases between them. The CDR3 coding sequence is TGTGCCACCAGTGATGACCACAGGGAGACTAGCACAGATACGCAGTATTTT. Amino acids: CATSDDHRETSTDTQYF.

This clonotype was counted many times. The chain uses TRBV6-5 and TRBJ2-1, with D unclear. CDR1 is MNHEY, CDR2 SVGAGI, per germline. The CDR3 is 10 amino acids. CDR3 loop: CASRGIEQFF. The CDR3 coding sequence is TGTGCTAGCCGTGGGATTGAGCAGTTCTTC.

This clonotype was detected many times. The gene calls are TRBV12-3 or TRBV12-4 and TRBJ2-3; 10 nucleotides align to TRBD2. V trimming: 4 bases; J trimming: 3 bases; junction bases outside the gene matches: 4. The CDR3 is 15 amino acids. The CDR3 reads CASSSKREGTDTQYF. Here the CDR3 DNA reads TGTGCCAGCAGTTCGAAGCGGGAGGGAACAGATACGCAGTATTTT.